These 30 T cell receptor beta chains came from one sample sequenced in a study of shared clonotypes between healthy human individuals. The table came from immunoSEQ multiplex PCR; TCRdb's copy has only in-frame clones and leaves some out. The repertoire consists of 450,000 to 600,000 clones, with approximately 79% occurring once and the leading ten covering approximately 12%. The sample taken for sequencing was PBMCs. The receptors come from a middle-aged woman in good health. Some clones in this sample may be carry-over from other donors' samples.

The CDR3 sequence is CASSFRMGTDTQYF. The CDR3 DNA sequence: TGTGCCAGCAGTTTTAGAATGGGCACAGATACGCAGTATTTT. The chain carries TRBV28 and TRBJ2-3; D call uncertain. The germline V gene encodes CDR1 MDHEN and CDR2 SYDVKM. The CDR3 length is 14 residues. The V end lost 3 bases, the J end lost 1 base, and 8 bases lay between the germline ends.

The rearrangement joins TRBV19 to TRBJ1-1; D is ambiguous. V lost 7 bases and J lost 0, with 9 bases in between. CDR3 length: 13 residues. Germline values: CDR1 LNHDA, CDR2 SQIVND (reference sequence). The CDR3 loop reads CASNGELNTEAFF. CDR3 coding DNA: TGTGCCAGTAACGGAGAGTTGAACACTGAAGCTTTCTTT.

V usage is TRBV6-5 and J usage is TRBJ2-7, with D unclear. The CDR3 has 15 residues. Germline V CDR1 and CDR2: MNHEY, SVGAGI. V was pared by 7 bases and J by 0 bases, with 16 bases between. CDR3 in DNA: TGTGCCAGCACCCCCCGTCAGGCAAACTCCTACGAGCAGTACTTC. As protein: CASTPRQANSYEQYF.

This clone was counted once. The V gene is TRBV15, the J gene TRBJ2-2; D ambiguous. Trimming shortened V by 0 bases and J by 11 bases, and 7 bases separated the two germline ends. The CDR3 is 12 residues long. Germline values: CDR1 LNHNV, CDR2 YYDKDF (reference sequence). CDR3: CATSREETELFF. The DNA of the CDR3 is TGTGCCACCAGCAGAGAGGAAACTGAGCTGTTTTTT.

The chain employs TRBV28 and TRBJ2-5; 9 bases align to TRBD1. The CDR3 consists of 15 residues. Unmatched junction bases numbered 5, after V lost 5 bases and J lost 1 base. The V gene's germline CDR1 is MDHEN and CDR2 SYDVKM. CDR3 loop: CASSLGQGTQETQYF. CDR3 nucleotide sequence: TGTGCCAGCAGTCTCGGACAGGGGACCCAAGAGACCCAGTACTTC.

The chain carries TRBV10-2 and TRBJ1-5, with D perhaps TRBD1 (5 bases). Trimming removed 0 bases at V and 4 bases at J, with 19 bases between. The CDR3 is 18 residues long. CDR1 and CDR2 (germline): WSHSY, SAAADI. CDR3 amino acids: CASSESILQGPENQPQHF. In DNA form, the CDR3 reads TGCGCCAGCAGTGAGTCGATATTGCAGGGTCCCGAAAATCAGCCCCAGCATTTT.

V and J are TRBV7-8 and TRBJ1-5; D perhaps matches TRBD1 (5 bases). The CDR3 extends over 15 amino acids. CDR1 is SGHVS and CDR2 is FQNEAQ in the germline V gene. The V end was cut by 5 bases, the J end by 0 bases, with 11 bases between. The CDR3 here is CASSLDKISNQPQHF. The CDR3 bases are TGTGCCAGCAGCCTGGACAAGATTAGCAATCAGCCCCAGCATTTT. Full variable domain (missing parts from reference TRBV7-8 and TRBJ1-5): GAGVSQSPRYKVAKRGQDVALRCDPISGHVSLFWYQQALGQGPEFLTYFQNEAQLDKSGLPSDRFFAERPEGSVSTLKIQRTQQEDSAVYLCASSLDKISNQPQHFGDGTRLSIL.

V gene TRBV10-3 combines with J gene TRBJ1-1; 7 positions agree with TRBD1. Per the germline V gene, CDR1 is ENHRY and CDR2 is SYGVKD. CDR3 length: 18 amino acids. With V trimmed by 0 bases and J by 4 bases, 14 bases remained unmatched. CDR3 amino acids: CAISESLGYGAGGTEAFF. CDR3 nucleotides: TGTGCCATCAGTGAGTCGCTTGGCTATGGCGCAGGGGGCACTGAAGCTTTCTTT.

The count of this clone is one. V and J are TRBV7-2 and TRBJ2-2, with D possibly being TRBD1 or TRBD2 (5 bases each). Trimming left V 6 bases short and J 1 base short, with 18 bases between. CDR3 length equals 17 residues. The germline V gene has CDR1 SGHTA and CDR2 FQGNSA. For the CDR3, the DNA is TGTGCCAGCAGACCAGCGGAGTGGGACGGGAACACCGGGGAGCTGTTTTTT. Amino acids: CASRPAEWDGNTGELFF.

DNA for the CDR3: TGTGCCAGCAGCGTACTGGCGGGGAGCTCCTACGAGCAGTACTTC. Translating it yields CASSVLAGSSYEQYF. This chain uses TRBV9 with TRBJ2-7; TRBD2 is a possible D gene (6 bases). The CDR3 is 15 amino acids. CDR1 is SGDLS and CDR2 is YYNGEE in the germline V gene. Trimming took 1 base from V and 0 from J, leaving 11 bases between them.

The chain has TRBV19 and TRBJ1-5; TRBD1 aligns across 7 bases. Germline CDR1 LNHDA, CDR2 SQIVND (reference sequence). V was clipped by 2 bases and J by 2 bases; unmatched bases: 0. The CDR3 extends over 14 amino acids. The DNA of the CDR3 is TGTGCCAGTAGTATACAGGGGGGCAATCAGCCCCAGCATTTT. It yields the protein CASSIQGGNQPQHF.

V gene TRBV15 combines with J gene TRBJ2-5, with 7 bases identical to TRBD1. V lost 3 bases, J lost 5 bases, and 6 bases stayed unmatched. The CDR3 is 14 amino acids. Germline V gene lookup returns CDR1 LNHNV and CDR2 YYDKDF (reference sequence). Written as DNA, the CDR3 is TGTGCCACCAGCAGGACAGGGTCATTGGAGACCCAGTACTTC. It encodes CATSRTGSLETQYF.

The V gene is TRBV7-3, the J gene TRBJ2-2; D not resolved. Germline assignment: CDR1 SGHTA and CDR2 FQGTGA. The V gene lost 4 bases and the J gene lost 2 bases, with 8 bases spanning the gap. This CDR3 spans 14 amino acids. This CDR3 is CASSSSTNTGELFF. CDR3 nucleotide sequence: TGTGCCAGCAGCTCTTCGACAAACACCGGGGAGCTGTTTTTT.

The chain's CDR3 is CASSPLPDLRAYGYTF. DNA of the CDR3: TGTGCCAGCTCACCTTTGCCAGACCTCCGCGCCTATGGCTACACCTTC. This chain connects TRBV18 to TRBJ1-2; D call uncertain. The germline gives CDR1 KGHSH, CDR2 LQKENI. Between the trimmed V and J ends, which lost 3 bases and 4 bases, there was a span of 18 bases. The CDR3 is made up of 16 amino acids.

The rearrangement links TRBV18 to TRBJ2-1, with 9 bases lining up with TRBD2. Germline loops: CDR1 KGHSH, CDR2 LQKENI. The junction had 4 bases not matched to a gene; V was cut back by 0 bases and J by 4 bases. The CDR3 covers 16 residues. The CDR3 sequence: CASSPPTSGLYNEQFF. The CDR3 DNA reads as TGTGCCAGCTCACCACCGACTAGCGGACTATACAATGAGCAGTTCTTC.

This chain connects TRBV28 to TRBJ2-3, with TRBD1 as a possible D gene (6 bases). Trimming left V 3 bases short and J 6 bases short, with 19 bases between. This CDR3 spans 16 amino acids. From germline, CDR1 is MDHEN and CDR2 SYDVKM. The CDR3 sequence: CASSFRSGQGKDTQYF. In DNA form, the CDR3 reads TGTGCCAGCAGTTTTCGCTCCGGGCAGGGGAAGGATACGCAGTATTTT.

This rearrangement joins TRBV18 to TRBJ2-3, with 12 positions matching TRBD1. This CDR3 has 16 residues. V lost 0 bases, J lost 4 bases, and 2 bases stayed unmatched. The germline CDR1 and CDR2 sequences are KGHSH and LQKENI. CDR3: CASSPPGTGGADTQYF. The CDR3 DNA reads as TGTGCCAGCTCACCACCGGGGACAGGGGGCGCAGATACGCAGTATTTT. The entire variable domain, with the rest obtained from reference TRBV18 and TRBJ2-3, is as follows: NAGVMQNPRHLVRRRGQEARLRCSPMKGHSHVYWYRQLPEEGLKFMVYLQKENIIDESGMPKERFSAEFPKEGPSILRIQQVVRGDSAAYFCASSPPGTGGADTQYFGPGTRLTVL.

The V gene is TRBV18, the J gene TRBJ2-2; 7 bases map to TRBD1. CDR1 and CDR2 (germline): KGHSH, LQKENI. Trimming at V came to 5 bases and at J to 0 bases, leaving 0 bases not matched to a gene. The CDR3 totals 14 residues. The CDR3 bases are TGTGCCAGCTCAGGGACAGCGAACACCGGGGAGCTGTTTTTT. This translates into CASSGTANTGELFF.

The genes are TRBV15 and TRBJ2-7; D unresolved. The CDR3 is 11 amino acids. V was trimmed by 1 base and J by 2 bases, leaving 0 bases between them. The V gene's germline CDR1 is LNHNV and CDR2 YYDKDF (reference sequence). The DNA for the CDR3 is TGTGCCACCAGCAGAGCCTACGAGCAGTACTTC. As protein: CATSRAYEQYF.

CDR3 coding DNA: TGTGCCAGCAGCCCAAGACTAGCGGTCGAGCAGTACTTC. It codes for CASSPRLAVEQYF. The chain uses TRBV28 and TRBJ2-7; 9 bases match TRBD2. The CDR3 is 13 residues long. With 6 bases clipped from V and 6 bases from J, the junction kept 6 bases outside the gene matches. Germline-derived CDR1 and CDR2 are MDHEN and SYDVKM.

The genes are TRBV5-1 and TRBJ2-1; possible D gene TRBD1, 5 bases. The CDR3 contains 12 residues. The V gene's germline CDR1 is SGHRS and CDR2 YFSETQ. The ends were cut back, 1 base at V and 15 bases at J, with 14 bases in the middle. CDR3 region: CASSLSYRSWFF. The CDR3 nucleotides are TGCGCCAGCAGCTTGAGCTACAGGTCGTGGTTCTTC. The full variable domain, with the rest looked up from reference TRBV5-1 and TRBJ2-1, is KAGVTQTPRYLIKTRGQQVTLSCSPISGHRSVSWYQQTPGQGLQFLFEYFSETQRNKGNFPGRFSGRQFSNSRSEMNVSTLELGDSALYLCASSLSYRSWFFGPGTRLTVL.

This rearrangement joins TRBV29-1 to TRBJ2-3; D is undetermined. The CDR3 sequence is 13 residues long. V was pared by 2 bases and J by 4 bases, with 10 bases between. Germline CDR1 reads SQVTM; CDR2 reads ANQGSEA. In DNA, the CDR3 is TGCAGCGTTGAAATCCAGCAGGCAGATACGCAGTATTTT. Translation: CSVEIQQADTQYF.

This clone was seen a handful of times. An end of the junction differs from the germline gene, which may be a read error. V usage is TRBV7-7 and J usage is TRBJ2-3, with D possibly being TRBD1 or TRBD2 (5 bases each). Germline CDR1 SSHAT, CDR2 FNYEAQ (reference sequence). The CDR3 loop spans 15 amino acids. The CDR3 DNA sequence: TGTGCTAGCAGCTCGGGACCCCCTGGCACAGATACGCAGTATTTT. Amino acid sequence: CASSSGPPGTDTQYF.

This clone came up once. The chain combines TRBV2 with TRBJ1-1, with D unresolved. The CDR3 covers 17 residues. Germline V CDR1 and CDR2: SNHLY, FYNNEI. V lost 0 bases and J 4 bases, leaving 18 bases between the germline ends. CDR3 nucleotide sequence: TGTGCCAGCAGTGAAGCAGCCCCACGGTGGTCCGGCACTGAAGCTTTCTTT. The encoded protein is CASSEAAPRWSGTEAFF.

V is TRBV10-3 and J is TRBJ1-1, with 8 bases identical to TRBD1. Germline assignment: CDR1 ENHRY and CDR2 SYGVKD. This CDR3 contains 14 residues. The V gene end was trimmed by 7 bases and the J gene end by 6 bases; junction bases not matched to a gene: 10. The CDR3 loop reads CAITRSSTGAEAFF. In DNA form, the CDR3 reads TGTGCCATCACCCGATCCTCGACAGGGGCTGAAGCTTTCTTT.

With regard to this clone: A much larger clonotype is one base distant, so this may be a read error. Other DNA variants within this sample encode the same CDR3. The V gene is TRBV9, the J gene TRBJ2-1; TRBD1 is a possible D gene (6 bases). The CDR3 loop spans 13 amino acids. The V and J ends lost 0 bases and 6 bases respectively, with 7 bases between them. The V gene's germline CDR1 is SGDLS and CDR2 YYNGEE. The CDR3 DNA follows: TGTGCCAGCAGCGTAGACAGGGCCAATGAGCAGTTCTTC. As protein: CASSVDRANEQFF.

This chain joins TRBV30 and TRBJ1-1; TRBD1 matches 7 bases. The trim removed 4 bases at V and 3 bases at J, leaving 8 bases unmatched. The V gene's germline CDR1 is GTSNPN and CDR2 SVGIG (reference sequence). This CDR3 comprises 14 residues. This chain's CDR3 is CAWNGLTGDTEAFF. The CDR3 DNA follows: TGTGCCTGGAATGGTCTAACAGGGGACACTGAAGCTTTCTTT.

This CDR3 reads CASSLVGTEDEQYF. CDR3 nucleotides: TGTGCCAGCAGCTTGGTCGGGACAGAGGACGAGCAGTACTTC. The genes are TRBV5-4 and TRBJ2-7; 7 bases are a match to TRBD1. The CDR3 spans 14 residues. The V and J ends lost 0 bases and 5 bases, in that order; junction bases with no gene match: 5. Germline lookup yields CDR1 SGHNT and CDR2 YYREEE (reference sequence).

The genes are TRBV9 and TRBJ1-3; no firm D call. The CDR3 spans 16 residues. V was shortened by 0 bases and J by 2 bases, with 12 bases between the two germline ends. Germline V gene lookup returns CDR1 SGDLS and CDR2 YYNGEE. CDR3 amino acids: CASSVASLLTGNTIYF. CDR3 DNA: TGTGCCAGCAGCGTAGCTAGTCTGCTGACTGGAAACACCATATATTTT.

The gene calls are TRBV7-9 and TRBJ2-1; either TRBD1 or TRBD2 may fit D (6 bases each). The CDR3 is 15 residues long. V dropped 5 bases and J dropped 8 bases, with 19 bases sitting between them. Germline V gene sequence: CDR1 SEHNR, CDR2 FQNEAQ (reference sequence). CDR3 in DNA: TGTGCCAGCAGCCCCCGGGACTGGGGGCCGGATGAGCAGTTCTTC. It yields the protein CASSPRDWGPDEQFF.